The sample holds many counts of the clone carrying this T cell receptor beta chain. Its antigen is still unknown. Clinical Activity Scores of at least 3, NOSPECS grades of at least 4 and durations under 3 months characterized ophthalmopathy patients. Clinical symptoms, serum thyroxine, TRAb, thyroid ultrasound and orbital computed tomography established diagnosis. The sample comes from a study of T cells in Graves' hyperthyroidism and ophthalmopathy. General study findings and limits: With a median lead of approximately 6 months before onset, the model predicted ophthalmopathy. Most thyroid clonotypes with frequency above 0.001 were detected in blood.

The CDR3 regions of TCR beta were amplified from RNA transcripts. The TCR CDR3 first-round RT-PCR relied on the HTBI primer set. TCRdb re-called the multiplex PCR reads with MiXCR, one entry per CDR3 protein. The data show some 350,000 distinct CDR3 sequences, with about 16% seen just once and approximately 19% held by the top ten. Germline assignment: CDR1 KGHSH and CDR2 LQKENI. The CDR3 spans 15 residues. The V and J ends lost 3 bases and 2 bases, in that order; junction bases with no gene match: 7. Sample: blood. The V call is TRBV18, the J call TRBJ2-7, with 7 bases aligning to TRBD1. The TCR sequence derives from a woman aged 60 to 75 with Graves' ophthalmopathy. Written as DNA, the CDR3 is TGTGCCAGCTCACCGACCAGGGACAGAACCTACGAGCAGTACTTC. Translating gives CASSPTRDRTYEQYF.